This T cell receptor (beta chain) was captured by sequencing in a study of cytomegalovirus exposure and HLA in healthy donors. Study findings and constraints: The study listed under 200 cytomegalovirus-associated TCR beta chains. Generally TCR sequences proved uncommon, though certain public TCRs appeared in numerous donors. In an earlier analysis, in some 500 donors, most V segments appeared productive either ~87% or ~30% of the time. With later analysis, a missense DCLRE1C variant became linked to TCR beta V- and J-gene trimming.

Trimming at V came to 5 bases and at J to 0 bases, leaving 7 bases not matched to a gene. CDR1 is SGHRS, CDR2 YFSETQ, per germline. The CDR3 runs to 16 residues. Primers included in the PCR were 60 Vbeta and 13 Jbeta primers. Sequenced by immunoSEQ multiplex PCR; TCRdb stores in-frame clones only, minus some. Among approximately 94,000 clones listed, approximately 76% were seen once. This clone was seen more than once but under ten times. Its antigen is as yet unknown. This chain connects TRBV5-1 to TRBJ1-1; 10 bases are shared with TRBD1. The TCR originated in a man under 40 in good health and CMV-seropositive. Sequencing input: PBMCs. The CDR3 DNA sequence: TGCGCCAGCAGAAGGACAGGGGGGTCAATGAACACTGAAGCTTTCTTT. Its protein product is CASRRTGGSMNTEAFF.